This T cell receptor beta chain was observed in a study of blood T cell repertoires in COVID-19 (dated by TCRdb to about 2020). The study in broad terms: Samples from collaborators originated in the United States, Italy and Spain and spanned both the acute and convalescent phases of COVID-19. The material from the prospective study consisted of cDNA or gDNA derived from T cells, B-cell-depleted T cells, or PBMCs. The dataset comprised deeply sampled blood TCRbeta repertoires from subjects exposed to, actively infected with, or recovered from COVID-19. A freely available public database, intended as a resource for researchers studying the immune response to SARS-CoV-2, is where the repertoires were released. Samples came from the ongoing ImmuneRACE study (first 160 participants) plus 1,254 subjects from 6 global collaborators. A de-identified subject ID, COVID-19 status, age in years and sex were almost always included in the sample metadata. Where available, HLA class I and class II types were taken from metadata supplied by the sample provider and were not determined by assay-based typing. Overall study results and their limits: How much clinical and demographic metadata was included differed by source and by participant, and the metadata was provided uncurated.

Samples from volunteer blood donors who had recovered from COVID-19 were contributed by a second Seattle source. Each collaborating institution followed its own protocols to collect whole blood in K2EDTA tubes. For TCRbeta analysis, collaborator samples were shipped as frozen whole blood, as isolated PBMCs, or as DNA extracted from either sample type. There are 14 amino acids in the CDR3, from cysteine to phenylalanine inclusive. The CDR3 DNA has 42 bases and is translated from base 1. CDR1 and CDR2 are read off the germline V gene (reference sequence) as GTSNPN and SVGIG. V loses 2 bases of germline sequence and J loses 5 bases, and the interval between the two ends is 15 bases. With regard to this clone: Its recognized antigen is unknown. Base qualities are not recorded, but no much larger clone differs from it by a single base.

The immunoSEQ Assay, a bias-controlled multiplex PCR, was used to amplify TCRbeta CDR3 regions from genomic DNA. The original methods were these. Nucleated cell counts per sample were estimated from amplification of reference gene primers within the assay. To quantify the absolute abundance of each unique TCRbeta CDR3 rearrangement, sequence reads were collapsed and filtered. For each sample, productive Simpson clonality was calculated as the square root of Simpson's diversity index across productive rearrangements. TCRdb limited this immuneACCESS table to in-frame rearrangements with V and J called. A share of clones is missing; checked studies link under half to unresolved V genes, and the rest is unexplained. V, J and clone size are those of that table, while D and trimming were read from the DNA. The sample has under 350,000 clones on record, roughly 85% of them singletons. The biggest ten clones account for roughly 4.6% of the sample.

Sample: peripheral blood. Recombination connected TRBV30 to TRBJ2-5, with TRBD1 as a weak D call on 5 bases. This clonotype was obtained from a man aged 60-69 years who had recovered from COVID-19. The DNA sequence is TGTGCCTGGAGTCAAGGGGAAACAGACGAGACCCAGTACTTC. Translated, it reads CAWSQGETDETQYF.